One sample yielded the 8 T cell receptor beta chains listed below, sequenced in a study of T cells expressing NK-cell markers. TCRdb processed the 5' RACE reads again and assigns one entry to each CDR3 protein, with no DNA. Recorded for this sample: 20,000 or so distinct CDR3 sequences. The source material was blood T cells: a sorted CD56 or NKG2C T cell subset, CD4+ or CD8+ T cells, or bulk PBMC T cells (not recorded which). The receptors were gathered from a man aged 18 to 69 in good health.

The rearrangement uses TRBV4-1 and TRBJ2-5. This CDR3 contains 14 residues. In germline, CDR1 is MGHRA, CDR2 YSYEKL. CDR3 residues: CASSPRPYQETQYF.

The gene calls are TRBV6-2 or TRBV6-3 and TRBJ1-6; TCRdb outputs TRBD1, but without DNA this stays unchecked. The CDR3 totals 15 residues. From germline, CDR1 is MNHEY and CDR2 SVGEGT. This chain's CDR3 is CASKRASLDNSPLHF.

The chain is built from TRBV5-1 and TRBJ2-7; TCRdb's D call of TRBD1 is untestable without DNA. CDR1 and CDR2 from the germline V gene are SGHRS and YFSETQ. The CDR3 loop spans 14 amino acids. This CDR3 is CASRLGGIAYEQYF.

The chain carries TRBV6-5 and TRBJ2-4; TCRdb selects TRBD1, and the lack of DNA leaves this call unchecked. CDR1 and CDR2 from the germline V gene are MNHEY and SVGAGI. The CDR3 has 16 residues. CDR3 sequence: CASSYGAAGRKNIQYF.

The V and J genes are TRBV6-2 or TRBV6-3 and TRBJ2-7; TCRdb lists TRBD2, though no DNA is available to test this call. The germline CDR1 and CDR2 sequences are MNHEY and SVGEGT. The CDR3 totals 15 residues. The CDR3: CASSGRGIGGYEQYF.

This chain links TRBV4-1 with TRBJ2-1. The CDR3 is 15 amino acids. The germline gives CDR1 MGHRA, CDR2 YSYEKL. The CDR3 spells CASSQDWGARIEQFF.

The CDR3 loop reads CASSPSGFEQYF. The chain carries TRBV6-2 or TRBV6-3 and TRBJ2-7; the TRBD1 assignment by TCRdb is unverifiable without DNA. Germline values: CDR1 MNHEY, CDR2 SVGEGT. The CDR3 is 12 residues long.

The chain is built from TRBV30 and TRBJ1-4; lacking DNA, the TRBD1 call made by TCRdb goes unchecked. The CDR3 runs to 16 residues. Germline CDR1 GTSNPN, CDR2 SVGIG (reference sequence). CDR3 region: CAWGDTYAANEKLFFF.